Described below is a single TCR beta chain sequence and its context. Its antigen remains unknown. These data come from a study of cytomegalovirus exposure and HLA in healthy donors. Trimming cost V 5 bases and J 4 bases; bases outside gene matches: 6. This CDR3 spans 15 amino acids. The V gene's germline CDR1 is MNHEY and CDR2 SVGAGI. Vbeta (60) and Jbeta (13) primers were used in the PCR. Data came from immunoSEQ multiplex PCR; TCRdb stores just in-frame clones and leaves some out. Among 90,000 to 120,000 clones listed, roughly 80% were seen once. Whole-study results and caveats: The classifier was said to identify cytomegalovirus status with high specificity and sensitivity.

The chain couples TRBV6-5 to TRBJ1-3, with 9 positions matching TRBD1. Source material: PBMCs. The receptor's source is a man aged 30 to 39 in good health and CMV-seronegative. The CDR3, as DNA: TGTGCCAGCAGTCATGGGACAGGGACGGGAAACACCATATATTTT. It encodes CASSHGTGTGNTIYF.